This T cell receptor (beta chain) was sequenced for a study of OX40 agonist ivuxolimab in advanced cancers. The overall study: While on treatment, patients had intravenous ivuxolimab at 0.01 to 10 mg/kg every 2 weeks.

On this clone itself: The antigen is unknown.

General observations from the study: Antigen specificity remained undetermined for the expanded peripheral T cells. Normalized T-cell clonal expansion was also low in a subset of nonresponders. Among the least clonally expanded were partial responders at 0.1-3.0 mg/kg.

Clones were read by immunoSEQ multiplex PCR, and TCRdb kept only the in-frame ones, dropping some. Of about 50,000 clones in the sample, 75% to 90% were seen once. The source is an adult with an advanced solid tumor such as melanoma, head and neck, liver or kidney cancer. This specimen was CD4+ or CD8+ T cells sorted from blood, taken in a trial of the OX40 agonist ivuxolimab.

CDR3 in DNA: TGCAGCGTTGATGTTACAGGCCCCTCTGGGGCCAACGTCCTGACTTTC. It is translated as CSVDVTGPSGANVLTF. This sequence joins TRBV29-1 and TRBJ2-6, with a weak D call TRBD1 (5 bases). V was pared by 3 bases and J by 0 bases, with 12 bases between. The CDR3 is 16 residues long. Germline CDR1 SQVTM, CDR2 ANQGSEA.